The 24 T cell receptor beta chains listed next were all sequenced from one sample in a study of blood T cell repertoires in COVID-19. The method was immunoSEQ multiplex PCR; TCRdb's version includes in-frame clones alone and lacks a portion of them. The table has about 42,000 clones, almost 90% seen once. Material for sequencing was peripheral blood. These receptors all stem from a man aged 50 to 59 with active COVID-19.

V usage is TRBV4-1 and J usage is TRBJ2-5; D is perhaps TRBD2 (7 bases). V was cut by 0 bases and J by 5 bases, with 16 bases left in between. The germline V gene has CDR1 MGHRA and CDR2 YSYEKL. This CDR3 has 16 residues. The CDR3 region has the DNA TGCGCCAGCAGCCAAGAACGGGGGGCCCGGCTGGAGACCCAGTACTTC. Its translation: CASSQERGARLETQYF.

This rearrangement joins TRBV5-3 to TRBJ2-7; tentative D call: TRBD2 (5 bases). TRBV5-3 counts as an open reading frame of uncertain function. The CDR3 runs to 15 residues. Trimming cost V 0 bases and J 2 bases, with 12 bases left between them. The CDR3 loop is CARSLGAALPYEQYF. The CDR3 DNA reads as TGTGCCAGAAGCTTGGGAGCGGCACTCCCCTACGAGCAGTACTTC.

A single count supports this clone. The gene calls are TRBV5-1 and TRBJ1-1; 7 bases match TRBD1. The ends lost 1 base at V and 4 bases at J; junction bases unmatched: 7. The CDR3 contains 15 residues. The V gene's germline CDR1 is SGHRS and CDR2 YFSETQ. The CDR3 here is CASSLTGQASTEAFF. CDR3 DNA: TGCGCCAGCAGCTTGACTGGACAGGCTTCCACTGAAGCTTTCTTT.

V gene TRBV19 combines with J gene TRBJ1-5; maybe TRBD1 (6 bases). V lost 6 bases and J 5 bases, leaving 11 bases between the germline ends. The V gene's germline CDR1 is LNHDA and CDR2 SQIVND (reference sequence). This CDR3 contains 13 residues. The CDR3 bases are TGTGCCAGTAGGGCCGGGACATATCAGCCCCAGCATTTT. This encodes CASRAGTYQPQHF.

The J gene is TRBJ1-5, the V gene TRBV4-2; D unresolved. Germline V lookup: CDR1 LGHNA, CDR2 YNFKEQ. The CDR3 consists of 12 residues. The germline V and J ends were trimmed by 8 bases and 7 bases, with 12 bases remaining between them. CDR3 loop: CASGIGGQPQHF. DNA of the CDR3: TGTGCCAGCGGCATAGGCGGCCAGCCCCAGCATTTT.

This clone was seen a handful of times. This chain connects TRBV4-1 to TRBJ1-6; 7 nucleotides match TRBD1. CDR3 length equals 17 residues. Trimming cost V 2 bases and J 5 bases; bases outside gene matches: 9. The germline CDR1 and CDR2 sequences are MGHRA and YSYEKL. CDR3 amino acids: CASSQKQDRRNNSPLHF. The CDR3 coding sequence is TGCGCCAGCAGCCAAAAGCAGGACAGGAGGAATAATTCACCCCTCCACTTT.

This chain connects TRBV11-2 to TRBJ1-3; no reliable D call. V dropped 5 bases and J dropped 0 bases, with 17 bases sitting between them. There are 17 residues in the CDR3. Germline lookup yields CDR1 SGHAT and CDR2 FQNNGV. The CDR3 loop reads CASSLRRLGSSGNTIYF. CDR3 DNA: TGTGCCAGCAGCCTGAGGCGGTTAGGGAGCTCTGGAAACACCATATATTTT.

V gene TRBV6-5 combines with J gene TRBJ2-1; 12 bases are a match to TRBD2. J gave up 5 bases and V 6 bases, and 2 bases lay outside the gene matches. In germline, CDR1 is MNHEY, CDR2 SVGAGI. The CDR3 spans 14 residues. CDR3 loop: CASRTSGGDNEQFF. The CDR3 DNA reads as TGTGCCAGCAGGACTAGCGGGGGTGACAATGAGCAGTTCTTC.

The chain employs TRBV19 and TRBJ2-1; 7 positions match TRBD1. With 3 bases clipped from V and 12 bases from J, the junction kept 5 bases outside the gene matches. Germline loops: CDR1 LNHDA, CDR2 SQIVND (reference sequence). This CDR3 has 12 amino acids. The CDR3: CASSISTGLQFF. The CDR3, as DNA: TGTGCCAGTAGTATTTCGACAGGGTTGCAGTTCTTC. Complete variable domain (other parts from reference TRBV19 and TRBJ2-1): DGGITQSPKYLFRKEGQNVTLSCEQNLNHDAMYWYRQDPGQGLRLIYYSQIVNDFQKGDIAEGYSVSREKKESFPLTVTSAQKNPTAFYLCASSISTGLQFFGPGTRLTVL.

The chain links TRBV30 to TRBJ1-3; 9 positions agree with TRBD1. Per germline, CDR1 GTSNPN and CDR2 SVGIG (reference sequence). Unmatched junction bases numbered 7, after V lost 1 base and J lost 6 bases. The CDR3 loop spans 15 amino acids. The CDR3 nucleotides read TGTGCCTGGAGTGGGCAACGGACAGGGGTAAACACCATATATTTT. It yields the protein CAWSGQRTGVNTIYF.

V and J are TRBV5-5 and TRBJ1-5; D gene ambiguous. The V end lost 1 base, the J end lost 3 bases, and 8 bases lay between the germline ends. The CDR3 consists of 14 residues. The germline V gene encodes CDR1 SGHKS and CDR2 YYEKEE (reference sequence). Written as DNA, the CDR3 is TGTGCCAGCAGCTTGCAGATCTCCAATCAGCCCCAGCATTTT. Translating it yields CASSLQISNQPQHF.

The V and J genes are TRBV5-1 and TRBJ2-5; no firm D call. The CDR3 sequence is 14 residues long. CDR1 is SGHRS and CDR2 is YFSETQ in the germline V gene. Trimming stripped 0 bases from V and 0 bases from J, with 6 bases between. The CDR3 DNA sequence: TGCGCCAGCAGCTTGGGGCACCACCAAGAGACCCAGTACTTC. This gives the protein CASSLGHHQETQYF.

V and J are TRBV18 and TRBJ2-2; TRBD1 might be the D (6 bases). The CDR3 is made up of 15 amino acids. V lost 3 bases and J 0 bases, leaving 8 bases between the germline ends. The germline gives CDR1 KGHSH, CDR2 LQKENI. The CDR3 nucleotides are TGTGCCAGCTCACCGCCAGGGGCGAACACCGGGGAGCTGTTTTTT. Translation gives CASSPPGANTGELFF.

The chain carries TRBV11-3 and TRBJ2-1, with 12 bases that match TRBD2. V lost 1 base and J lost 3; bases outside the gene matches: 1. The CDR3 runs to 16 residues. CDR1 is SGHNT and CDR2 is YENEEA in the germline V gene. The CDR3 sequence is CASSLGTSGDYNEQFF. DNA of the CDR3: TGTGCCAGCAGCTTAGGGACTAGCGGGGACTACAATGAGCAGTTCTTC.

The sample holds one count of this clone. The chain combines TRBV18 with TRBJ2-7; D is uncertain. Germline loops: CDR1 KGHSH, CDR2 LQKENI. With 4 bases removed from V and 9 bases from J, the gap between germline ends came to 19 bases. The CDR3 totals 14 residues. CDR3 loop: CASSLPVTPRRQYF. CDR3 sequence (DNA): TGTGCCAGCTCACTCCCTGTGACTCCTCGGAGGCAGTACTTC.

The J gene is TRBJ1-3, the V gene TRBV9; D may be TRBD1 (5 bases). Trimming took 0 bases from V and 7 from J, leaving 14 bases between them. This CDR3 has 15 amino acids. Germline-derived CDR1 and CDR2 are SGDLS and YYNGEE. The CDR3 is CASSVAQGSRNTIYF. The CDR3 DNA reads TGTGCCAGCAGCGTAGCTCAGGGTTCGCGGAACACCATATATTTT. The full variable domain, rest sourced from reference TRBV9 and TRBJ1-3, is DSGVTQTPKHLITATGQRVTLRCSPRSGDLSVYWYQQSLDQGLQFLIQYYNGEERAKGNILERFSAQQFPDLHSELNLSSLELGDSALYFCASSVAQGSRNTIYFGEGSWLTVV.

V is TRBV7-9 and J is TRBJ2-1, with 11 positions matching TRBD2. In germline, CDR1 is SEHNR, CDR2 FQNEAQ (reference sequence). The CDR3 has 19 amino acids. V lost 8 bases and J lost 7; bases outside the gene matches: 22. DNA of the CDR3: TGTGCCAGCTGGGGGCGGGGCCGGGCAGGCACTAGCGGGGGTAATGAGCAGTTCTTC. It translates to CASWGRGRAGTSGGNEQFF.

The chain employs TRBV7-3 and TRBJ2-2, with a weak D call TRBD1 (6 bases). The germline V gene has CDR1 SGHTA and CDR2 FQGTGA. The CDR3 runs to 16 residues. V was clipped by 3 bases and J by 4 bases, with 15 bases between them. CDR3 region: CASSLTGTTLTGELFF. The CDR3, as DNA: TGTGCCAGCAGCTTGACCGGGACAACGCTCACCGGGGAGCTGTTTTTT.

J is TRBJ1-3 and V is TRBV2, with no clear D. Per the germline V gene, CDR1 is SNHLY and CDR2 is FYNNEI. The ends were cut back, 2 bases at V and 4 bases at J, with 12 bases in the middle. The CDR3 runs to 15 residues. The CDR3 loop is CASSELSRFGNTIYF. The CDR3 DNA reads as TGTGCCAGCAGTGAATTATCTCGGTTCGGAAACACCATATATTTT.

CDR3 sequence reads: CASSITGGPRGDTQYF. The CDR3 region has the DNA TGTGCCAGTAGTATAACAGGGGGCCCTCGTGGGGATACGCAGTATTTT. The V gene is TRBV19, the J gene TRBJ2-3; 9 positions agree with TRBD1. J was trimmed by 6 bases and V by 2 bases; bases with no gene match: 9. CDR3 size: 16 residues. CDR1 LNHDA and CDR2 SQIVND come from the germline V gene (reference sequence).

The J gene is TRBJ1-3, the V gene TRBV4-3, with D unresolved. V lost 4 bases and J lost 1, with 11 bases in between. The CDR3 consists of 15 residues. CDR1 is LGHNA, CDR2 YSLEER, per germline. CDR3 sequence (DNA): TGCGCCAGCAGCCCGTCGGCAGGTTCTGGAAACACCATATATTTT. As protein: CASSPSAGSGNTIYF.

The J gene is TRBJ1-6, the V gene TRBV30, with 7 bases fitting TRBD1. Germline CDR1 and CDR2: GTSNPN and SVGIG (reference sequence). The CDR3 runs to 16 residues. V was clipped by 3 bases and J by 7 bases; unmatched bases: 12. CDR3 nucleotide sequence: TGTGCCTGGAGGACGGCTACCGGGACAGCAAATTCACCCCTCCACTTT. Protein product: CAWRTATGTANSPLHF.

This rearrangement joins TRBV6-5 to TRBJ1-5, with TRBD1 as a possible D gene (5 bases). The germline V gene encodes CDR1 MNHEY and CDR2 SVGAGI. V was cut by 5 bases and J by 6 bases, with 11 bases left in between. The CDR3 extends over 13 amino acids. CDR3 nucleotides: TGTGCCAGCAGTCTCAGGGTCGGTCAGCCCCAGCATTTT. Amino acids: CASSLRVGQPQHF.

The V call is TRBV7-2, the J call TRBJ2-7; D ambiguous. The CDR3 extends over 13 amino acids. Germline V gene sequence: CDR1 SGHTA, CDR2 FQGNSA. Trimming removed 3 bases at V and 1 base at J, with 7 bases between. The CDR3 protein is CASSLAASYEQYF. DNA for the CDR3: TGTGCCAGCAGCTTGGCGGCATCCTACGAGCAGTACTTC. The whole variable domain, remainder taken from reference TRBV7-2 and TRBJ2-7, is GAGVSQSPSNKVTEKGKDVELRCDPISGHTALYWYRQSLGQGLEFLIYFQGNSAPDKSGLPSDRFSAERTGGSVSTLTIQRTQQEDSAVYLCASSLAASYEQYFGPGTRLTVT.